What follows describes a single T cell receptor beta chain. This entry is derived from a study of blood T cell repertoires in COVID-19. Across the study: COVID-19 samples, acute and convalescent, were from the United States, Italy and Spain. T cells, B-cell-depleted T cells, or PBMCs supplied cDNA or gDNA.

Germline V gives CDR1 SEHNR, CDR2 FQNEAQ (reference sequence). With 5 bases removed from V and 2 bases from J, the gap between germline ends came to 12 bases. This CDR3 is built from 14 residues. Source study methods: Amplification with reference gene primers provided the estimates of nucleated cell counts. Sequencing used immunoSEQ multiplex PCR; TCRdb keeps in-frame clones, though not all of them. The V and J calls and clone size are taken from that table; D and trimming were inferred from the DNA. The profile shows a few hundred thousand clones, around 85% of them singletons. The V gene is TRBV7-9, the J gene TRBJ1-2; the D gene is possibly TRBD1 (5 bases). The source is a woman aged 25 to 39 who had recovered from COVID-19. The sequencing input was peripheral blood. CDR3 coding DNA: TGTGCCAGCAGCCCCTGGGGGGAAAACTATGGCTACACCTTC. It codes for CASSPWGENYGYTF. Full variable domain (missing parts from reference TRBV7-9 and TRBJ1-2): DTGVSQNPRHKITKRGQNVTFRCDPISEHNRLYWYRQTLGQGPEFLTYFQNEAQLEKSRLLSDRFSAERPKGSFSTLEIQRTEQGDSAMYLCASSPWGENYGYTFGSGTRLTVV.